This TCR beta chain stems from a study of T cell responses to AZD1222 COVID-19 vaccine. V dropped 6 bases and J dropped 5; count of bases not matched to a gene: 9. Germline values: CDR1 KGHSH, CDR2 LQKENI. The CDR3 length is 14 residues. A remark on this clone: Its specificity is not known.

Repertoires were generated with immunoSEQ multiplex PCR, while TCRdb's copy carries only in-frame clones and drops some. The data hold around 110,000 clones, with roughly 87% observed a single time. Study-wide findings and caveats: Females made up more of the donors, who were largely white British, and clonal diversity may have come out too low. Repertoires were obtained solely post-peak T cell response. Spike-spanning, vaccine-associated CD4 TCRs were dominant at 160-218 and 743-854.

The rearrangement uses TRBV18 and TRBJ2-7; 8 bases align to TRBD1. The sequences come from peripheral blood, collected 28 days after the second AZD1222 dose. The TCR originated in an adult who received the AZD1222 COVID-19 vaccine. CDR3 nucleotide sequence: TGTGCCAGCTCCCAAAGGACAGGGTCGGACGAGCAGTACTTC. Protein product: CASSQRTGSDEQYF.